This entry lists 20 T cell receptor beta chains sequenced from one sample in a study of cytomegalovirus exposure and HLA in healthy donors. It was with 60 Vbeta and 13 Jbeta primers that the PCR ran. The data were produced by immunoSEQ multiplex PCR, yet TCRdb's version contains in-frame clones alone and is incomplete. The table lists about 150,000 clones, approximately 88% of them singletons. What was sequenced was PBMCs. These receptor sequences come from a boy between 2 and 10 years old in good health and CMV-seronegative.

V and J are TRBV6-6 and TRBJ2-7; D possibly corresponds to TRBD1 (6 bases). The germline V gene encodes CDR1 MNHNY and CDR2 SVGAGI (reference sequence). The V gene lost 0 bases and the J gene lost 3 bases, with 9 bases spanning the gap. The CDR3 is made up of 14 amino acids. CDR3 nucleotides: TGTGCCAGCAGTTACTCCGGGACACTCTACGAGCAGTACTTC. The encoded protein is CASSYSGTLYEQYF.

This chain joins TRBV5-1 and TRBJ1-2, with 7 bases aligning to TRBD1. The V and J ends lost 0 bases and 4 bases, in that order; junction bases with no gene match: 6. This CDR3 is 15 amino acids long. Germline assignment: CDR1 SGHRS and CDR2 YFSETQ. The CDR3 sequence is CASSLAFRGLYGYTF. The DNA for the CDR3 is TGCGCCAGCAGCTTGGCCTTTAGGGGGCTCTATGGCTACACCTTC.

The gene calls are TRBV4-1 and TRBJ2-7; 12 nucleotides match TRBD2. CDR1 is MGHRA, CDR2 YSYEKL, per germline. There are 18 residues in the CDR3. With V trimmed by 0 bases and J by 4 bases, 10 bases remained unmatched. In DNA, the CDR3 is TGCGCCAGCAGCCAAGAAAGGGCCGGACTAGCGGGAAAGTACGAGCAGTACTTC. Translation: CASSQERAGLAGKYEQYF.

The CDR3 nucleotides read TGTGCCAGCAGTAAGCAACCTAGCGATGAGCAGTTCTTC. Encoded protein: CASSKQPSDEQFF. The chain combines TRBV6-1 with TRBJ2-1; D is possibly TRBD2 (6 bases). Germline-derived CDR1 and CDR2 are MNHNS and SASEGT. V gave up 5 bases and J gave up 8 bases, with 13 bases separating them. The CDR3 covers 13 residues.

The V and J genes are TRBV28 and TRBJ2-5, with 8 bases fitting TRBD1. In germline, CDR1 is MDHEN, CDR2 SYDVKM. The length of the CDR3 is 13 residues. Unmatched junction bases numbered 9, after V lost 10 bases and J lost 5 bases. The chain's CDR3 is CAIKQGVQETQYF. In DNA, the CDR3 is TGTGCCATCAAACAGGGGGTCCAGGAGACCCAGTACTTC.

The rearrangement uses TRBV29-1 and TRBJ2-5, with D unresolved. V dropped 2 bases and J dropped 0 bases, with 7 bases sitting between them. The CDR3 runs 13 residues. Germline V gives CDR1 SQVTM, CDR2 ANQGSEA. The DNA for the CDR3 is TGCAGCGTTGAACGAGAGGACCAAGAGACCCAGTACTTC. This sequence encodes CSVEREDQETQYF.

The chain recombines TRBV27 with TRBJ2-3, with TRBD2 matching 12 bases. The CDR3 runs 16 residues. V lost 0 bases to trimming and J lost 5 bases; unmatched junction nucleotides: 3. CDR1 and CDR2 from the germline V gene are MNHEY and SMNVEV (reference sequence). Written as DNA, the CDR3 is TGTGCCAGCAGTTTATCCTCTAGCGGGAGGGTAGATACGCAGTATTTT. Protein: CASSLSSSGRVDTQYF.

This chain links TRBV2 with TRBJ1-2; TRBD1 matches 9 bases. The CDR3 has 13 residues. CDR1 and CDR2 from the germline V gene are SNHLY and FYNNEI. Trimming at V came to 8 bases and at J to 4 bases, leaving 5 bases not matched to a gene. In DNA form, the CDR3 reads TGTGCCAGCGGGGGGGGACAGGGCTATGGCTACACCTTC. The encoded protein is CASGGGQGYGYTF.

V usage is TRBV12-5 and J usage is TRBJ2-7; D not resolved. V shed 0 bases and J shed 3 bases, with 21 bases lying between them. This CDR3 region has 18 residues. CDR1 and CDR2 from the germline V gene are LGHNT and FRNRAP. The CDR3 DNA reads TGTGCTAGTGGTTTGGTCCTCCCGGAACGTCGAGGATTCTACGAGCAGTACTTC. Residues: CASGLVLPERRGFYEQYF.

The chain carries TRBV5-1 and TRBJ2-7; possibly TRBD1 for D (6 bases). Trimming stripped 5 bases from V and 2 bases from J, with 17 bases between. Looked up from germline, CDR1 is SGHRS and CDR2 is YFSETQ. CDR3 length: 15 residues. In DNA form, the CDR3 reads TGCGCCAGCAGGTATGACAGGACAGAGCCCTACGAGCAGTACTTC. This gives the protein CASRYDRTEPYEQYF. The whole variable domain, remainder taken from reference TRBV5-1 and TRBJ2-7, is KAGVTQTPRYLIKTRGQQVTLSCSPISGHRSVSWYQQTPGQGLQFLFEYFSETQRNKGNFPGRFSGRQFSNSRSEMNVSTLELGDSALYLCASRYDRTEPYEQYFGPGTRLTVT.

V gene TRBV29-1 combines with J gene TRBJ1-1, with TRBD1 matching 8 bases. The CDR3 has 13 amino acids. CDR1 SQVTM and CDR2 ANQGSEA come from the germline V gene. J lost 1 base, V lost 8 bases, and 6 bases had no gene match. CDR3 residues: CSSTGGTNTEAFF. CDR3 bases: TGCAGCTCTACAGGGGGGACGAACACTGAAGCTTTCTTT.

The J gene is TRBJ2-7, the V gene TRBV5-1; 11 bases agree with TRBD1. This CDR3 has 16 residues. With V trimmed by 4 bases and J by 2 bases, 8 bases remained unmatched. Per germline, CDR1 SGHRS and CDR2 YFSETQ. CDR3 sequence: CASSASGTGGTYEQYF. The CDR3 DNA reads TGCGCCAGCAGCGCCTCCGGGACAGGGGGTACCTACGAGCAGTACTTC.

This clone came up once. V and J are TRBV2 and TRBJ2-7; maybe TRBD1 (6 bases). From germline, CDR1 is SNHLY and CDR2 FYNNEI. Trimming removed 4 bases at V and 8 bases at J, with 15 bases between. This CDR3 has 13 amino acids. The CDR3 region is CASSADRFVKQYF. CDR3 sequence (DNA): TGTGCCAGCAGTGCTGACAGGTTCGTGAAGCAGTACTTC.

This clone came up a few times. For the CDR3, the DNA is TGTGCCAGCAGCCCCGGGACTAGCGGGACCTACGAGCAGTACTTC. It yields the protein CASSPGTSGTYEQYF. The chain links TRBV7-6 to TRBJ2-7, with 13 bases aligning to TRBD2. The germline V gene encodes CDR1 SGHVS and CDR2 FNYEAQ. Unmatched junction bases numbered 3, after V lost 5 bases and J lost 2 bases. The CDR3 sequence is 15 residues long.

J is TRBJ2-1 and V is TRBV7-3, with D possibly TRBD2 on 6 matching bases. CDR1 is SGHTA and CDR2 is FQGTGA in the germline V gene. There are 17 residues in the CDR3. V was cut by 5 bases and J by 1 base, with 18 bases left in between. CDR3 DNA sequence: TGTGCCAGCAGCGCCAACCCCCCGGGACTTTCCTACAATGAGCAGTTCTTC. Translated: CASSANPPGLSYNEQFF.

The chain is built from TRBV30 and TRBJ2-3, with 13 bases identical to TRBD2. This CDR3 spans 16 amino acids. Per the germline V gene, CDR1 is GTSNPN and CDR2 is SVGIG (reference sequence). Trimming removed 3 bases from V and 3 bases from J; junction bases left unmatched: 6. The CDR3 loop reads CAWSIGTSGKTDTQYF. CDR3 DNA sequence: TGTGCCTGGAGCATCGGGACTAGCGGGAAAACAGATACGCAGTATTTT.

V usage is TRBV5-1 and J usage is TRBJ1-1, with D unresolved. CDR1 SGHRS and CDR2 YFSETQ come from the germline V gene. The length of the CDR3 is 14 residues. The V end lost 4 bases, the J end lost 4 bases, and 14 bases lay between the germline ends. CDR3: CASSPYSLSTEAFF. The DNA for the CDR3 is TGCGCCAGCAGCCCATACTCCCTAAGCACTGAAGCTTTCTTT.

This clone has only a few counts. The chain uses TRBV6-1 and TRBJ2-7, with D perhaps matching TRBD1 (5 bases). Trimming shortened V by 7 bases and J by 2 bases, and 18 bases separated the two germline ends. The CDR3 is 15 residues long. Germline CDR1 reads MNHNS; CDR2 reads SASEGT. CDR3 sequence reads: CASKMIRQGTYEQYF. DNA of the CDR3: TGTGCCAGCAAGATGATCCGGCAGGGAACCTACGAGCAGTACTTC.

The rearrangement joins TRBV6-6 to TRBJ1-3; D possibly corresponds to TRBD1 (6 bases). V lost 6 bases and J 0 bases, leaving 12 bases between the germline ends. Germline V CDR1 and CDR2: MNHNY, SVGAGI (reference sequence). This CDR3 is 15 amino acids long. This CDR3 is CASSINRVSGNTIYF. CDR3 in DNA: TGTGCCAGCAGCATTAACAGGGTCTCTGGAAACACCATATATTTT.

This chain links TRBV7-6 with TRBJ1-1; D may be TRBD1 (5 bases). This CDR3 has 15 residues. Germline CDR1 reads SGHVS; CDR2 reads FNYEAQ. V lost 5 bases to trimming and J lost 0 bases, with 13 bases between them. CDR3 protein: CASSPRPRVNTEAFF. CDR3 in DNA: TGTGCCAGCAGCCCGAGGCCCAGGGTGAACACTGAAGCTTTCTTT.